This is a list of T cell receptor beta chains from one sample in a study of OX40 agonist ivuxolimab in advanced cancers. The protocol was immunoSEQ multiplex PCR, while the TCRdb copy is restricted to in-frame clones and leaves out a portion. In the table there are about 83,000 clones, 92% of which are singletons. Here the sequenced sample was CD4+ or CD8+ T cells sorted from blood, taken in a trial of the OX40 agonist ivuxolimab. The source is an adult with an advanced solid tumor such as melanoma, head and neck, liver or kidney cancer. The CDR3 runs from the conserved cysteine through the conserved F or W. The order of the fields is V gene, J gene, D gene, clone size, CDR3 protein, CDR3 DNA. A D gene is named only where the DNA matches it firmly. A row's size may be missing; if present it is once, few, many or a size class.

v_call: TRBV6-5; j_call: TRBJ1-2; d_call: TRBD1; clone_size: NA; cdr3_aa: CASTLGQGAGYTF; cdr3_nt: TGTGCCAGCACCCTGGGACAGGGCGCGGGCTACACCTTC
v_call: TRBV5-6; j_call: TRBJ2-1; d_call: NA; clone_size: NA; cdr3_aa: CASSRDGGSYNEQFF; cdr3_nt: TGTGCCAGCAGCCGGGACGGAGGATCCTACAATGAGCAGTTCTTC
v_call: TRBV9; j_call: TRBJ2-2; d_call: NA; clone_size: NA; cdr3_aa: CASTPGNTGELFF; cdr3_nt: TGTGCCAGCACCCCGGGGAACACCGGGGAGCTGTTTTTT
v_call: TRBV4-3; j_call: TRBJ1-1; d_call: NA; clone_size: NA; cdr3_aa: CASSQDQGVGTEAFF; cdr3_nt: TGCGCCAGCAGCCAAGATCAAGGGGTAGGCACTGAAGCTTTCTTT
v_call: TRBV7-2; j_call: TRBJ1-4; d_call: NA; clone_size: NA; cdr3_aa: CASSLGVSPATNEKLFF; cdr3_nt: TGTGCCAGCAGCTTGGGGGTCTCTCCTGCAACTAATGAAAAACTGTTTTTT
v_call: TRBV30; j_call: TRBJ2-2; d_call: NA; clone_size: NA; cdr3_aa: CAWSYPGELFF; cdr3_nt: TGTGCCTGGAGCTATCCCGGGGAGCTGTTTTTT
v_call: TRBV10-2; j_call: TRBJ2-7; d_call: NA; clone_size: NA; cdr3_aa: CASSPQENSYEQYF; cdr3_nt: TGCGCCAGCAGCCCTCAGGAGAACTCCTACGAGCAGTACTTC
v_call: TRBV6-5; j_call: TRBJ2-1; d_call: NA; clone_size: NA; cdr3_aa: CASSYSDPVDEQFF; cdr3_nt: TGTGCCAGCAGTTACTCGGATCCGGTGGATGAGCAGTTCTTC
v_call: TRBV11-2; j_call: TRBJ1-2; d_call: NA; clone_size: NA; cdr3_aa: CASSLGGGYTF; cdr3_nt: TGTGCCAGCAGCTTAGGCGGCGGCTACACCTTC
v_call: TRBV5-6; j_call: TRBJ2-1; d_call: NA; clone_size: NA; cdr3_aa: CASSVGGASTNEQFF; cdr3_nt: TGTGCCAGCAGCGTAGGAGGGGCGTCGACCAATGAGCAGTTCTTC
v_call: TRBV11-3; j_call: TRBJ2-1; d_call: NA; clone_size: NA; cdr3_aa: CASSLELADYNEQFF; cdr3_nt: TGTGCCAGCAGCTTAGAACTGGCAGATTACAATGAGCAGTTCTTC
v_call: TRBV7-9; j_call: TRBJ2-7; d_call: NA; clone_size: NA; cdr3_aa: CASSSSLGSSSYEQYF; cdr3_nt: TGTGCCAGCAGCTCATCCTTGGGCAGCAGCTCCTACGAGCAGTACTTC
v_call: TRBV7-6; j_call: TRBJ2-7; d_call: NA; clone_size: NA; cdr3_aa: CASSLAAPYREGAYEQYF; cdr3_nt: TGTGCCAGCAGCTTAGCAGCCCCCTACAGGGAAGGGGCCTACGAGCAGTACTTC
v_call: TRBV5-6; j_call: TRBJ2-5; d_call: NA; clone_size: NA; cdr3_aa: CASSATGTPIGETQYF; cdr3_nt: TGTGCCAGCAGCGCGACCGGGACTCCAATAGGGGAGACCCAGTACTTC
v_call: TRBV7-2; j_call: TRBJ1-2; d_call: NA; clone_size: NA; cdr3_aa: CASSSPYWETGLYGYTF; cdr3_nt: TGTGCCAGCAGCTCCCCTTATTGGGAAACAGGGCTCTATGGCTACACCTTC
v_call: TRBV30; j_call: TRBJ1-6; d_call: TRBD1; clone_size: NA; cdr3_aa: CAWGTDRTPLRSPLHF; cdr3_nt: TGTGCCTGGGGGACAGATAGAACCCCCCTAAGGTCACCCCTCCACTTT
v_call: TRBV19; j_call: TRBJ2-1; d_call: NA; clone_size: NA; cdr3_aa: CASNGAPLSYNEQFF; cdr3_nt: TGTGCCAGTAACGGAGCGCCTTTGAGCTACAATGAGCAGTTCTTC
v_call: TRBV5-6; j_call: TRBJ2-7; d_call: NA; clone_size: NA; cdr3_aa: CASSLTGLTYEQYF; cdr3_nt: TGTGCCAGCAGCTTGACAGGTCTAACCTACGAGCAGTACTTC
v_call: TRBV4-1; j_call: TRBJ1-1; d_call: NA; clone_size: NA; cdr3_aa: CASSQAGTANTEAFF; cdr3_nt: TGCGCCAGCAGCCAAGCCGGGACGGCGAACACTGAAGCTTTCTTT
v_call: TRBV10-2; j_call: TRBJ1-4; d_call: NA; clone_size: NA; cdr3_aa: CASSGGQPTNEKLFF; cdr3_nt: TGCGCCAGCAGTGGCGGGCAGCCAACTAATGAAAAACTGTTTTTT
v_call: TRBV7-9; j_call: TRBJ1-1; d_call: NA; clone_size: NA; cdr3_aa: CASSLAPPPEAFF; cdr3_nt: TGTGCCAGCAGCTTAGCGCCCCCCCCAGAAGCTTTCTTT
v_call: TRBV5-1; j_call: TRBJ1-2; d_call: TRBD1; clone_size: NA; cdr3_aa: CASSWAEGAEGYTF; cdr3_nt: TGCGCCAGCAGCTGGGCAGAGGGGGCAGAGGGCTACACCTTC
v_call: TRBV21-1; j_call: TRBJ2-7; d_call: NA; clone_size: NA; cdr3_aa: CASSKVFGNDRYEQYF; cdr3_nt: TGTGCCAGCAGCAAGGTTTTCGGGAATGACCGCTACGAGCAGTACTTC
v_call: TRBV6-4; j_call: TRBJ1-1; d_call: TRBD1; clone_size: NA; cdr3_aa: CASSDSRQGYTEAFF; cdr3_nt: TGTGCCAGCAGTGACTCGCGACAGGGCTACACTGAAGCTTTCTTT
v_call: TRBV9; j_call: TRBJ2-1; d_call: NA; clone_size: NA; cdr3_aa: CASSENNEQFF; cdr3_nt: TGTGCCAGCAGCGAGAACAATGAGCAGTTCTTC
v_call: TRBV6-5; j_call: TRBJ1-1; d_call: NA; clone_size: NA; cdr3_aa: CASSYSLVAWNTEAFF; cdr3_nt: TGTGCCAGCAGTTACTCCCTGGTGGCCTGGAACACTGAAGCTTTCTTT
v_call: TRBV9; j_call: TRBJ2-7; d_call: TRBD1; clone_size: once; cdr3_aa: CASSLGQAPSYEQYF; cdr3_nt: TGTGCCAGCAGCTTAGGACAGGCCCCCTCCTACGAGCAGTACTTC
v_call: TRBV5-6; j_call: TRBJ2-7; d_call: TRBD2; clone_size: NA; cdr3_aa: CASSLAAREQYF; cdr3_nt: TGTGCCAGCAGTCTAGCGGCTAGGGAGCAGTACTTC
v_call: TRBV11-2; j_call: TRBJ1-2; d_call: NA; clone_size: NA; cdr3_aa: CASSTGPSYGYTF; cdr3_nt: TGTGCCAGCAGCACGGGACCCTCCTATGGCTACACCTTC
v_call: TRBV6-5; j_call: TRBJ2-1; d_call: NA; clone_size: NA; cdr3_aa: CASSHTGNTYNEQFF; cdr3_nt: TGTGCCAGCAGTCACACAGGGAACACCTACAATGAGCAGTTCTTC
v_call: TRBV19; j_call: TRBJ2-1; d_call: TRBD2; clone_size: NA; cdr3_aa: CASSIFSGGEFYNEQFF; cdr3_nt: TGTGCCAGTAGTATCTTTAGCGGGGGGGAATTCTACAATGAGCAGTTCTTC
v_call: TRBV15; j_call: TRBJ1-5; d_call: NA; clone_size: NA; cdr3_aa: CATVNRVDQPQHF; cdr3_nt: TGTGCCACCGTCAACCGGGTGGACCAGCCCCAGCATTTT
v_call: TRBV15; j_call: TRBJ1-1; d_call: NA; clone_size: NA; cdr3_aa: CALGRLNTEAFF; cdr3_nt: TGTGCCCTAGGGCGCTTGAACACTGAAGCTTTCTTT
v_call: TRBV21-1; j_call: TRBJ1-1; d_call: NA; clone_size: once; cdr3_aa: CASSTMGAQNTEAFF; cdr3_nt: TGTGCCAGCAGCACTATGGGGGCCCAGAACACTGAAGCTTTCTTT
v_call: TRBV7-6; j_call: TRBJ1-2; d_call: TRBD1; clone_size: NA; cdr3_aa: CASSLEPTGGDGYTF; cdr3_nt: TGTGCCAGCAGCTTAGAACCGACAGGGGGCGATGGCTACACCTTC
v_call: TRBV7-9; j_call: TRBJ1-2; d_call: NA; clone_size: NA; cdr3_aa: CASSLFSDGYTF; cdr3_nt: TGTGCCAGCAGCTTATTCTCGGATGGCTACACCTTC
v_call: TRBV7-8; j_call: TRBJ2-1; d_call: NA; clone_size: few; cdr3_aa: CASSLGGDDEQFF; cdr3_nt: TGTGCCAGCAGCCTCGGAGGGGACGATGAGCAGTTCTTC
v_call: TRBV6-6; j_call: TRBJ2-7; d_call: NA; clone_size: NA; cdr3_aa: CASSYSWGTYEQYF; cdr3_nt: TGTGCCAGCAGTTACTCGTGGGGTACCTACGAGCAGTACTTC
v_call: TRBV11-2; j_call: TRBJ2-5; d_call: TRBD2; clone_size: once; cdr3_aa: CASRHFSSGGEGLQETQYF; cdr3_nt: TGTGCCAGCAGGCATTTTTCTAGCGGGGGGGAAGGTCTCCAAGAGACCCAGTACTTC
v_call: TRBV4-2; j_call: TRBJ2-7; d_call: NA; clone_size: NA; cdr3_aa: CASSQIQFYEQYF; cdr3_nt: TGTGCCAGCAGCCAAATACAGTTCTACGAGCAGTACTTC
v_call: TRBV5-1; j_call: TRBJ2-5; d_call: NA; clone_size: NA; cdr3_aa: CASRRDPRGASQETQYF; cdr3_nt: TGCGCCAGCAGAAGAGACCCCCGGGGGGCCTCGCAAGAGACCCAGTACTTC